Shown below are 24 T cell receptor beta chains from a single sample sequenced in a study of blood T cell repertoires in COVID-19. Here immunoSEQ multiplex PCR was the method, and the copy in TCRdb shows in-frame clones only, minus some. The profile shows some 200,000 clones, just over 85% of them singletons. The sequenced material came from peripheral blood. These receptors all come from a man older than 75 with acute or convalescent COVID-19.

The chain is built from TRBV7-9 and TRBJ2-5, with TRBD1 identical over 8 bases. V was clipped by 5 bases and J by 3 bases; unmatched bases: 11. The V gene's germline CDR1 is SEHNR and CDR2 FQNEAQ (reference sequence). The CDR3 sequence is 16 residues long. The CDR3 bases are TGTGCCAGCAGCCCAGGGACAGGTAAAAGGAAAGAGACCCAGTACTTC. It is translated as CASSPGTGKRKETQYF. The whole variable domain, remainder taken from reference TRBV7-9 and TRBJ2-5, is DTGVSQNPRHKITKRGQNVTFRCDPISEHNRLYWYRQTLGQGPEFLTYFQNEAQLEKSRLLSDRFSAERPKGSFSTLEIQRTEQGDSAMYLCASSPGTGKRKETQYFGPGTRLLVL.

V usage is TRBV2 and J usage is TRBJ1-2; D is unresolved. Between the trimmed V and J ends, which lost 6 bases and 2 bases, there was a span of 7 bases. Germline values: CDR1 SNHLY, CDR2 FYNNEI. This CDR3 region has 12 residues. CDR3 nucleotides: TGTGCCAGCAGCCTTCGGAACTATGGCTACACCTTC. This encodes CASSLRNYGYTF.

The chain uses TRBV5-8 and TRBJ2-1; tentatively, D is TRBD1 (5 bases). Germline CDR1 is SGHTS and CDR2 is YDEGEE. The V end lost 4 bases, the J end lost 5 bases, and 16 bases lay between the germline ends. The CDR3 totals 15 residues. This chain's CDR3 is CASSPFLGVNNEQFF. Here the CDR3 DNA reads TGTGCCAGCAGCCCCTTTCTAGGGGTAAACAATGAGCAGTTCTTC.

The genes are TRBV5-1 and TRBJ2-7, with 7 bases fitting TRBD1. The junction had 10 bases not matched to a gene; V was cut back by 4 bases and J by 3 bases. The germline V gene encodes CDR1 SGHRS and CDR2 YFSETQ. This CDR3 spans 15 amino acids. CDR3 coding DNA: TGCGCCAGCAGCAGGACCGGGACAGAGCTCTACGAGCAGTACTTC. Translated, it gives CASSRTGTELYEQYF.

J is TRBJ2-2 and V is TRBV18; D gene ambiguous. The CDR3 runs to 17 residues. Per the germline V gene, CDR1 is KGHSH and CDR2 is LQKENI. V was trimmed by 1 base and J by 3 bases, leaving 15 bases between them. For the CDR3, the DNA is TGTGCCAGCTCACCACGGCTCCAGGCCACCTACACCGGGGAGCTGTTTTTT. Protein: CASSPRLQATYTGELFF.

Only one count was recorded for this clone. The CDR3 reads CASSSIAGGPRDTGELFF. The CDR3 DNA is TGTGCCAGCAGCTCGATAGCGGGAGGGCCCCGGGACACCGGGGAGCTGTTTTTT. V and J are TRBV28 and TRBJ2-2, with 11 bases lining up with TRBD2. Germline lookup yields CDR1 MDHEN and CDR2 SYDVKM. V trimming: 6 bases; J trimming: 3 bases; junction bases outside the gene matches: 12. The CDR3 loop spans 18 amino acids.

The J gene is TRBJ1-1, the V gene TRBV5-1; maybe TRBD1 (6 bases). Deletions cut 4 bases from V and 0 bases from J, with 19 bases between. The CDR3 is 17 amino acids. Germline V gene lookup returns CDR1 SGHRS and CDR2 YFSETQ. The DNA of the CDR3 is TGCGCCAGCAGCCCTTTGGGACATTCGGTGATGAACACTGAAGCTTTCTTT. Amino acids: CASSPLGHSVMNTEAFF. The full variable domain, rest sourced from reference TRBV5-1 and TRBJ1-1, is KAGVTQTPRYLIKTRGQQVTLSCSPISGHRSVSWYQQTPGQGLQFLFEYFSETQRNKGNFPGRFSGRQFSNSRSEMNVSTLELGDSALYLCASSPLGHSVMNTEAFFGQGTRLTVV.

The V call is TRBV5-4, the J call TRBJ2-7, with 11 positions matching TRBD1. The germline V gene has CDR1 SGHNT and CDR2 YYREEE (reference sequence). This CDR3 spans 15 amino acids. The J segment lost 3 bases and the V segment lost 3 bases, leaving 5 bases of the junction unmatched. The CDR3 sequence: CASSYWDRGNYEQYF. The CDR3, as DNA: TGTGCCAGCAGCTATTGGGACAGGGGGAACTACGAGCAGTACTTC.

This chain uses TRBV29-1 with TRBJ2-5, with 12 bases fitting TRBD2. After removal of 7 bases from V and 4 bases from J, the junction contained 7 bases not matched to a gene. CDR1 SQVTM and CDR2 ANQGSEA come from the germline V gene. The CDR3 has 14 residues. CDR3 protein: CSGRLAGVGETQYF. CDR3 in DNA: TGCAGCGGGAGACTAGCGGGAGTTGGAGAGACCCAGTACTTC.

This chain connects TRBV5-4 to TRBJ2-7, with D perhaps TRBD2 (6 bases). Germline values: CDR1 SGHNT, CDR2 YYREEE (reference sequence). This CDR3 has 15 amino acids. The ends were cut back, 0 bases at V and 0 bases at J, with 10 bases in the middle. The CDR3 reads CASSLVGGDSYEQYV. CDR3 DNA: TGTGCCAGCAGCTTGGTGGGGGGAGACTCCTACGAGCAGTACGTC.

This rearrangement joins TRBV29-1 to TRBJ2-7; 8 bases align to TRBD2. CDR1 SQVTM and CDR2 ANQGSEA come from the germline V gene. The CDR3 length is 13 residues. V shed 2 bases and J 3 bases; nucleotides not matched to a gene: 3. The CDR3 loop reads CSVELAGLYEQYF. CDR3 DNA sequence: TGCAGCGTTGAACTAGCGGGCCTCTACGAGCAGTACTTC.

The chain joins TRBV18 to TRBJ1-5; 12 bases map to TRBD1. This CDR3 is 16 amino acids long. With V trimmed by 3 bases and J by 6 bases, 6 bases remained unmatched. Germline values: CDR1 KGHSH, CDR2 LQKENI. DNA for the CDR3: TGTGCCAGCTCACCGGGGACAGGGGGCGAGGGTCAGCCCCAGCATTTT. Residues: CASSPGTGGEGQPQHF.

This chain joins TRBV28 and TRBJ2-7, with 11 bases that match TRBD2. The CDR3 totals 15 residues. With V trimmed by 5 bases and J by 6 bases, 9 bases remained unmatched. Germline V gene sequence: CDR1 MDHEN, CDR2 SYDVKM. CDR3: CASSPGTSGAREQYF. CDR3 DNA sequence: TGTGCCAGCAGTCCCGGGACTAGCGGAGCTCGCGAGCAGTACTTC. The full variable domain, in which reference TRBV28 and TRBJ2-7 provide the parts outside the CDR3, is DVKVTQSSRYLVKRTGEKVFLECVQDMDHENMFWYRQDPGLGLRLIYFSYDVKMKEKGDIPEGYSVSREKKERFSLILESASTNQTSMYLCASSPGTSGAREQYFGPGTRLTVT.

The rearrangement links TRBV23-1 to TRBJ2-7, with D perhaps TRBD1 (5 bases). TRBV23-1 is reported as an ORF; its role is uncertain. V was shortened by 8 bases and J by 7 bases, with 24 bases between the two germline ends. There are 15 residues in the CDR3. This CDR3 is CASLPGRTPSCEQYF. The CDR3 DNA reads TGCGCCAGCCTACCTGGTAGGACACCCTCCTGTGAGCAGTACTTC.

The chain is built from TRBV6-5 and TRBJ2-2; TRBD1 agrees at 7 bases. The germline CDR1 and CDR2 sequences are MNHEY and SVGAGI. After removal of 6 bases from V and 1 base from J, the junction contained 2 bases not matched to a gene. The CDR3 loop spans 14 amino acids. Written as DNA, the CDR3 is TGTGCCAGCAGAGGGGGCGTGAACACCGGGGAGCTGTTTTTT. Amino acids: CASRGGVNTGELFF.

The rearrangement joins TRBV19 to TRBJ2-5; TRBD2 matches 8 bases. The V and J ends lost 3 bases and 2 bases, in that order; junction bases with no gene match: 5. This CDR3 has 15 residues. From germline, CDR1 is LNHDA and CDR2 SQIVND (reference sequence). Here the CDR3 reads CASSMASGPQETQYF. The CDR3 nucleotides are TGTGCCAGTAGTATGGCTAGCGGGCCGCAAGAGACCCAGTACTTC.

The chain carries TRBV9 and TRBJ2-3, with 7 positions matching TRBD2. CDR3 length equals 18 residues. Trimming removed 0 bases from V and 1 base from J; junction bases left unmatched: 11. Germline V lookup: CDR1 SGDLS, CDR2 YYNGEE. Written as DNA, the CDR3 is TGTGCCAGCAGCGTAGCTAGGGCTAGCGGCAGAGGCACAGATACGCAGTATTTT. Its protein is CASSVARASGRGTDTQYF.

The chain employs TRBV5-1 and TRBJ1-1, with 8 bases aligning to TRBD1. This CDR3 comprises 15 residues. Germline assignment: CDR1 SGHRS and CDR2 YFSETQ. The ends lost 0 bases at V and 3 bases at J; junction bases unmatched: 4. This chain's CDR3 is CASSLEAGGHTEAFF. The CDR3 DNA is TGCGCCAGCAGCTTGGAGGCAGGGGGCCACACTGAAGCTTTCTTT.

This sequence joins TRBV5-4 and TRBJ2-5; 7 nucleotides align to TRBD2. J was trimmed by 1 base and V by 4 bases; bases with no gene match: 10. Germline-derived CDR1 and CDR2 are SGHNT and YYREEE (reference sequence). The CDR3 covers 16 residues. Written as DNA, the CDR3 is TGTGCCAGCAGCCCCCGAACCGGGGAGGGCCAAGAGACCCAGTACTTC. This gives the protein CASSPRTGEGQETQYF.

CDR3 region: CASSYQGRVNTEAFF. The CDR3 region has the DNA TGTGCCAGCAGCTATCAAGGGAGGGTGAACACTGAAGCTTTCTTT. V and J are TRBV5-6 and TRBJ1-1, with no clear D. Germline loops: CDR1 SGHDT, CDR2 YYEEEE. CDR3 size: 15 residues. Trimming pared 3 bases from V and 0 bases from J, leaving 12 bases between.

The chain carries TRBV19 and TRBJ2-1, with TRBD2 identical over 9 bases. Germline CDR1 reads LNHDA; CDR2 reads SQIVND (reference sequence). The CDR3 sequence is 16 residues long. With V trimmed by 5 bases and J by 5 bases, 10 bases remained unmatched. The CDR3 coding sequence is TGTGCCAGTAGTCCCGACGCGGCTAGCGGGAACAATGAGCAGTTCTTC. Translation: CASSPDAASGNNEQFF. Full variable domain (missing parts from reference TRBV19 and TRBJ2-1): DGGITQSPKYLFRKEGQNVTLSCEQNLNHDAMYWYRQDPGQGLRLIYYSQIVNDFQKGDIAEGYSVSREKKESFPLTVTSAQKNPTAFYLCASSPDAASGNNEQFFGPGTRLTVL.

This clone was seen once. V usage is TRBV9 and J usage is TRBJ1-4; D is unclear. Germline V CDR1 and CDR2: SGDLS, YYNGEE. The ends were cut back, 2 bases at V and 5 bases at J, with 7 bases in the middle. The CDR3 consists of 13 residues. The CDR3 loop is CASSVSVNEKLFF. The CDR3 region has the DNA TGTGCCAGCAGCGTCTCCGTGAATGAAAAACTGTTTTTT.

The chain carries TRBV6-2 or TRBV6-3 and TRBJ2-1, with a possible D match to TRBD1 (6 bases). The CDR3 extends over 15 amino acids. CDR1 MNHEY and CDR2 SVGEGT come from the germline V gene. With 6 bases removed from V and 3 bases from J, the gap between germline ends came to 15 bases. CDR3 nucleotides: TGTGCCAGCAGCACTCCGGGGACAATCTACAATGAGCAGTTCTTC. Amino acid sequence: CASSTPGTIYNEQFF.

J is TRBJ2-1 and V is TRBV27; 8 bases are a match to TRBD2. CDR1 and CDR2 from the germline V gene are MNHEY and SMNVEV (reference sequence). The J segment lost 6 bases and the V segment lost 3 bases, leaving 7 bases of the junction unmatched. This CDR3 contains 15 residues. CDR3 sequence: CASSLSGSMANEQFF. As DNA, the CDR3 is TGTGCCAGCAGTTTGAGCGGGAGCATGGCCAATGAGCAGTTCTTC.